Listed here is a single T cell receptor (beta chain). Sequencing was performed with immunoSEQ multiplex PCR; in TCRdb, only in-frame clones are kept and a portion is missing. Among fewer than 450,000 clones, 88% were seen once, and the ten largest hold approximately 12%. Patients from Seattle were sampled longitudinally, starting during active infection. The source of the sample is a study of blood T cell repertoires in COVID-19. Across the whole study: Samples representing acute and convalescent COVID-19 were sourced from the United States, Italy and Spain. T cells, B-cell-depleted T cells, or PBMCs supplied cDNA or gDNA.

Trimming left V 6 bases short and J 8 bases short, with 22 bases between. CDR3 length: 16 amino acids. The germline V gene encodes CDR1 KGHSH and CDR2 LQKENI. The TCR sequence derives from a woman between 50 and 59 years old with COVID-19, enrolled during active disease. The chain joins TRBV18 to TRBJ1-4; D gene unclear. Sequencing was done on a sample of peripheral blood. The CDR3 loop reads CASSPDWTERGEKLFF. The CDR3 coding sequence is TGTGCCAGCTCCCCTGACTGGACGGAACGAGGGGAAAAACTGTTTTTT.